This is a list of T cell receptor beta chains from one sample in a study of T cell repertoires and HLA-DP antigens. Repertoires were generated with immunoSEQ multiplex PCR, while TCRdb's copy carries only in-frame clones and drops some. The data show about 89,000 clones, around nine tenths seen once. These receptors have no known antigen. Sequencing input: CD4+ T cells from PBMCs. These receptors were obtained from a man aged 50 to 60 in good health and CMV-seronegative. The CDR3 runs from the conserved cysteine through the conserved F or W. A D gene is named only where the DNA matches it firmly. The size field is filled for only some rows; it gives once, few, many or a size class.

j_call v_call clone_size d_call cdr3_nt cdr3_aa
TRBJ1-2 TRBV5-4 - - TGTGCCAGCAGCTCGACAGTGTTAGAGTATGGCTACACCTTC CASSSTVLEYGYTF
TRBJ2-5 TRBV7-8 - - TGTGCCAGCAGCTTAGCCAGCGGACGATTCCAAGAGACCCAGTACTTC CASSLASGRFQETQYF
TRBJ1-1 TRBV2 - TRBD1 TGTGCCAGCAGCCGGACAGGGGGCAATCTTGGGGACACTGAAGCTTTCTTT CASSRTGGNLGDTEAFF
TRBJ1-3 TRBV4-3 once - TGCGCCAGCAGCCAAGGCCGAAACTCTGGAAACACCATATATTTT CASSQGRNSGNTIYF
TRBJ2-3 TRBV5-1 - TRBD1 TGCGCCAGCAGCACGGACAGGACCACAGATACGCAGTATTTT CASSTDRTTDTQYF
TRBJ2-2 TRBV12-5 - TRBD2 TGTGCTAGTGCCCGCCAAGGACTAGGAGCGGGGGAGCTGTTTTTT CASARQGLGAGELFF
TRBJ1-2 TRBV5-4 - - TGTGCCAGCAGCCCGGCACCGGGGGCGACGTATGGCTACACCTTC CASSPAPGATYGYTF
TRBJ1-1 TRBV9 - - TGTGCCAGCAGCGAATTACAGAATTTGAACACTGAAGCTTTCTTT CASSELQNLNTEAFF
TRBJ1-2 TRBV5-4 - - TGTGCCAGCAGCTTCAGAGGAGCTAACTATGGCTACACCTTC CASSFRGANYGYTF
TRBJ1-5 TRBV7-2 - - TGTGCCAGCAGCTCGGACCTGGGCAATCAGCCCCAGCATTTT CASSSDLGNQPQHF
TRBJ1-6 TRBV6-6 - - TGTGCCAGCAGTTACTCTAATTCACCCCTCCACTTT CASSYSNSPLHF
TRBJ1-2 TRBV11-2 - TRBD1 TGTGCCAGCAGTTCCCCGGGACAGGGGAACCTCTATGGCTACACCTTC CASSSPGQGNLYGYTF
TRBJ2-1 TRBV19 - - TGTGCCACCACGGTCCTATATAACAATGAGCAGTTCTTC CATTVLYNNEQFF
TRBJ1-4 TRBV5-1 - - TGCGCCAGCAGCCAGGGGAGGGGGACAACTAATGAAAAACTGTTTTTT CASSQGRGTTNEKLFF
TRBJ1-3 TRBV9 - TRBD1 TGTGCCAGCAGCACAGGGGCTGGAAACACCATATATTTT CASSTGAGNTIYF
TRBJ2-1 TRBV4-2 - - TGTGCCAGCAGCCAAGAACCGGGACATGGCTCCTACAATGAGCAGTTCTTC CASSQEPGHGSYNEQFF
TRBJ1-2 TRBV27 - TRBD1 TGTGCCAGCAGCCGACAGGGGGGAATAGCTAACTATGGCTACACCTTC CASSRQGGIANYGYTF
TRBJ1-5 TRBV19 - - TGTGCCAGTAGTAGTTCGGAGGGGCCAGTGGGCAATCAGCCCCAGCATTTT CASSSSEGPVGNQPQHF
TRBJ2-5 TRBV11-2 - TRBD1 TGTGCCAGCAGCCATCCGGACAGGGGTGCCGGCTTACAAGAGACCCAGTACTTC CASSHPDRGAGLQETQYF
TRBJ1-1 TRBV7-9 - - TGTGCCAGCAGCTTAGCGCTCTCCAGGGAGAACACTGAAGCTTTCTTT CASSLALSRENTEAFF
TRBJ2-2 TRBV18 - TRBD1 TGTGCCAGCTCACCACGACAGGGGGTCGCCGGGGAGCTGTTTTTT CASSPRQGVAGELFF
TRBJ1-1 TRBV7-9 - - TGTGCCAGCAGCTTAGTGTCCAGGGGCACTGAAGCTTTCTTT CASSLVSRGTEAFF
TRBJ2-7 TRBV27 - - TGTGCCAGCAGGTTAAGTTCCCCCAGGGGCGAGCAGTACTTC CASRLSSPRGEQYF
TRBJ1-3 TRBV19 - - TGTGCCAGTAGTATTAGGTGGGAACCTGGAAACACCATATATTTT CASSIRWEPGNTIYF
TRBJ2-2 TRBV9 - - TGTGCCAGCAGCGTAGACGTCGGGGAGCTGTTTTTT CASSVDVGELFF
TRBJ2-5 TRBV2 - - TGTGCCAGCAGTGGTAGCAGGGCCTTGGGAGCGGAGACCCAGTACTTC CASSGSRALGAETQYF
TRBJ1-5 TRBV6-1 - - TGTGCCAGCAGTGGACAGATTAATCAGCCCCAGCATTTT CASSGQINQPQHF
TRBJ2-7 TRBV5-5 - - TGTGCCAGCAGCTTGGAGTGGACCTCCTACGAGCAGTACTTC CASSLEWTSYEQYF
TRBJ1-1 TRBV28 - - TGTGCCAGCAGTTTGACAGGGAACACTGAAGCTTTCTTT CASSLTGNTEAFF
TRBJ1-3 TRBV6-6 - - TGTGCCAGCAGATCCAGCTCTGGAAACACCATATATTTT CASRSSSGNTIYF
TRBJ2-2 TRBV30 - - TGTGCCTGGAGTGGGGGCAGGAACACCGGGGAGCTGTTTTTT CAWSGGRNTGELFF
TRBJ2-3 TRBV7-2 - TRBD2 TGTGCCAGCAGCTTAGGACTAGCCCACCGGGCTACGCAGTATTTT CASSLGLAHRATQYF
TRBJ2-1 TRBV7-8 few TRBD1 TGTGCCAGCAACGGACAGGGTTCGAACAATGAGCAGTTCTTC CASNGQGSNNEQFF
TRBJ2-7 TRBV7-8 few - TGTGCCAGCAGCTCAGAGCGGAGCTCCTACGAGCAGTACTTC CASSSERSSYEQYF
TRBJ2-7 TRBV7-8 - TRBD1 TGTGCCAGCAGCTTACTGGGGACAGGGGGCTTCGAGCAGTACTTC CASSLLGTGGFEQYF
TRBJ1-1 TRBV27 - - TGTGCCAGCAGTTTAGGGGGTGGACAGAACACTGAAGCTTTCTTT CASSLGGGQNTEAFF
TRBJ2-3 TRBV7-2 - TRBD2 TGTGCCAGCAGCTTCCAATCCTTAAGCGGGGGGGTAGATACGCAGTATTTT CASSFQSLSGGVDTQYF
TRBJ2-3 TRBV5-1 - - TGCGCCAGCAGCAAAGAAGGGGGAGATACGCAGTATTTT CASSKEGGDTQYF
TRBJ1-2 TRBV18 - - TGTGCCAGCTCACCCGACAGGCAGTATGGCTACACCTTC CASSPDRQYGYTF
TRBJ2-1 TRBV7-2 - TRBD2 TGTGCCAGCAGCTTAGGGGGTAGCGGGAGTCGGAATGAGCAGTTCTTC CASSLGGSGSRNEQFF
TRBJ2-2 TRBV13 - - TGTGCCAGCAGCTTTATTGGCGGGGTGAACACCGGGGAGCTGTTTTTT CASSFIGGVNTGELFF